Sequencing of this TCR beta chain was carried out in a study of tumor and adjacent non-tumor tissue in lung cancer. Overall study context: Aged roughly 30 to 76 years, patients included fewer than 11 men and a few women with stage I to III disease. Samples averaged roughly 4.3 million productive TCRbeta reads each. Study conclusions and caveats: Compared with tumor, normal lung showed significantly lower TCR diversity.

The template was RNA from unsorted bulk tissue. Germline CDR1 DFQATT, CDR2 SNEGSKA (reference sequence). The length of the CDR3 is 11 residues. TCRbeta libraries were built with three rounds of nested PCR, modified from ARM-PCR. TCRdb itself ran the multiplex PCR reads through MiXCR, one entry per CDR3 protein. The sample has over 100,000 distinct CDR3 sequences, roughly 80% seen once. As for this clonotype: Its antigen remains unknown.

The sample taken for sequencing was lung tumor tissue. The clonotype was recovered from a woman aged 60-75 years with non-small cell lung cancer. The chain carries TRBV20-1 and TRBJ2-5; possibly TRBD2 for D (5 bases). The CDR3 DNA follows: TGCAGCAGACTAAGTGGAGAGAGTCAGTACTTC. Translated: CSRLSGESQYF.